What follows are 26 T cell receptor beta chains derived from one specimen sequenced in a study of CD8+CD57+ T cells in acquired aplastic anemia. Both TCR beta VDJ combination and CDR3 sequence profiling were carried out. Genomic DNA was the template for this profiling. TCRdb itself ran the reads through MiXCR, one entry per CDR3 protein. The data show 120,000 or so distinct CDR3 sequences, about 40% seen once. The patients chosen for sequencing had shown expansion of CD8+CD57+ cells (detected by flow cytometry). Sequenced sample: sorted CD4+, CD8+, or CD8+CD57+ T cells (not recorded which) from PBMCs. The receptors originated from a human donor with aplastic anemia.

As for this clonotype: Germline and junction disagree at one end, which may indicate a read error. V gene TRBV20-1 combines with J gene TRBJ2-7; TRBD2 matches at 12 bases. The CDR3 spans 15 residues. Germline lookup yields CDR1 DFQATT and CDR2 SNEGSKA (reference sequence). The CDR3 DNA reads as TGCAGTGCTCGAGGACTAGCGGGGAGCTCCTACGGGCAGTACTTC. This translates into CSARGLAGSSYGQYF.

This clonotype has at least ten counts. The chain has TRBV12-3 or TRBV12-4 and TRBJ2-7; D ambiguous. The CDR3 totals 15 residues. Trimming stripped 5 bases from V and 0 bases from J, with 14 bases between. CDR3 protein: CASSALQAGSYEQYF. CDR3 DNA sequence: TGTGCCAGCAGTGCCCTCCAAGCCGGCTCCTACGAGCAGTACTTC.

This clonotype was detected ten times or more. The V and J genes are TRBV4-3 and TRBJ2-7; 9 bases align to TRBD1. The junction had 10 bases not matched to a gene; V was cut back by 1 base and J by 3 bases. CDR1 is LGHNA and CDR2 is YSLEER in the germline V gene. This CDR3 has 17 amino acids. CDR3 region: CASSQGGPTGGSYEQYF. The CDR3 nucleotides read TGCGCCAGCAGCCAAGGGGGCCCGACAGGGGGTAGCTACGAGCAGTACTTC.

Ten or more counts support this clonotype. The chain's CDR3 is CASSYRVYGYTF. In nucleotides, the CDR3 is TGTGCCAGCAGTTACCGCGTCTATGGCTACACCTTC. The chain is built from TRBV6-6 and TRBJ1-2, with D uncertain. This CDR3 comprises 12 residues. V was clipped by 2 bases and J by 4 bases, with 5 bases between them. From germline, CDR1 is MNHNY and CDR2 SVGAGI (reference sequence).

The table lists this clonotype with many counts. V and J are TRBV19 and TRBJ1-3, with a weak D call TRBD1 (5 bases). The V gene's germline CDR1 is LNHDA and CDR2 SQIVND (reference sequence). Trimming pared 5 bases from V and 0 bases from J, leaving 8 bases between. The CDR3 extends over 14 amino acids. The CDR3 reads CASSLRGSGNTIYF. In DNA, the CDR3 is TGTGCCAGTAGTTTGAGGGGCTCTGGAAACACCATATATTTT.

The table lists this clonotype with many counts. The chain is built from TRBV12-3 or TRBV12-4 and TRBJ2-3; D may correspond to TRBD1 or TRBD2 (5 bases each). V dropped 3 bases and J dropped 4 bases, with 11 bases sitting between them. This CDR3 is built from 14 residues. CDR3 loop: CASSLQGVPDTQYF. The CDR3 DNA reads TGTGCCAGCAGTTTGCAGGGAGTTCCAGATACGCAGTATTTT.

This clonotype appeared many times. This CDR3 is CASSLVGRGKTEAFF. The CDR3 DNA reads as TGTGCCAGCAGCTTGGTGGGCAGGGGGAAAACTGAAGCTTTCTTT. The chain links TRBV5-5 to TRBJ1-1, with 7 bases identical to TRBD1. The CDR3 runs to 15 residues. With V trimmed by 0 bases and J by 5 bases, 7 bases remained unmatched. CDR1 and CDR2 (germline): SGHKS, YYEKEE (reference sequence).

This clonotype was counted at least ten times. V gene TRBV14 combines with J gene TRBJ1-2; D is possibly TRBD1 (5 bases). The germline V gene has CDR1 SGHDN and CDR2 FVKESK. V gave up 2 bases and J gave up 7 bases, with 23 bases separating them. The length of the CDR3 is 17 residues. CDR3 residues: CASSQLHGSGNRGGYTF. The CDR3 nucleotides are TGTGCCAGCAGCCAACTTCACGGATCAGGGAATCGGGGTGGCTACACCTTC. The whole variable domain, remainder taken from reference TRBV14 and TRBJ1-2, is EAGVTQFPSHSVIEKGQTVTLRCDPISGHDNLYWYRRVMGKEIKFLLHFVKESKQDESGMPNNRFLAERTGGTYSTLKVQPAELEDSGVYFCASSQLHGSGNRGGYTFGSGTRLTVV.

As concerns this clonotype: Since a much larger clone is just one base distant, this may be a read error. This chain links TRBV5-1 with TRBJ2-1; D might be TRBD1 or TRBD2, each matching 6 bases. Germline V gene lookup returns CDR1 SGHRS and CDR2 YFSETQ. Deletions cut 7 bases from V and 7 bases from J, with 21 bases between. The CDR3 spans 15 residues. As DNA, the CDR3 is TGCGCCAGCGGCACGGGGGCTCCCGACTCTAATGAGCAGTTCTTC. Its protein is CASGTGAPDSNEQFF.

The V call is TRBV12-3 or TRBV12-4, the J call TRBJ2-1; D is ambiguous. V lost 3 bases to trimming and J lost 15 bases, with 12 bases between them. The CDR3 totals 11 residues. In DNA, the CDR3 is TGTGCCAGCAGTTTTGAGGAGTCTGGGTTCTTC. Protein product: CASSFEESGFF.

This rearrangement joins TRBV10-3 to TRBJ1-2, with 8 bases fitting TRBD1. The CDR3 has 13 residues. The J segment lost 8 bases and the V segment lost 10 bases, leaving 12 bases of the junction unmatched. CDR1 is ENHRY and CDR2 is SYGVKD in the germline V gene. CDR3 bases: TGTGCCAGCCAAGGGGACAGGTCTTCAGGCTACACCTTC. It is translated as CASQGDRSSGYTF.

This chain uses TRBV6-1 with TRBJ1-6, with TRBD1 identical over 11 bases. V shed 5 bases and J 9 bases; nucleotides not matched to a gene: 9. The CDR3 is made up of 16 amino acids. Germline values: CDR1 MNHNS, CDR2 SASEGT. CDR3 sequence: CASSKTGQGASSPLHF. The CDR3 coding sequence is TGTGCCAGCAGTAAGACCGGACAGGGGGCTAGTTCACCCCTCCACTTT.

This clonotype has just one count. The CDR3 loop reads CAISRTALDGYTF. CDR3 nucleotide sequence: TGTGCCATCAGCCGTACAGCGTTAGATGGCTACACCTTC. The chain carries TRBV10-3 and TRBJ1-2; no clear D. The CDR3 runs to 13 residues. V dropped 6 bases and J dropped 6 bases, with 14 bases sitting between them. Germline V lookup: CDR1 ENHRY, CDR2 SYGVKD.

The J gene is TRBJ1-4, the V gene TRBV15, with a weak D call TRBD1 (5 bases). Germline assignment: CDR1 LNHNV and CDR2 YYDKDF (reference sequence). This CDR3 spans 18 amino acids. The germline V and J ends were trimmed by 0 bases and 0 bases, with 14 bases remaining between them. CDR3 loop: CATSRDTYLGATNEKLFF. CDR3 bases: TGTGCCACCAGCAGAGATACCTACCTGGGGGCAACTAATGAAAAACTGTTTTTT.

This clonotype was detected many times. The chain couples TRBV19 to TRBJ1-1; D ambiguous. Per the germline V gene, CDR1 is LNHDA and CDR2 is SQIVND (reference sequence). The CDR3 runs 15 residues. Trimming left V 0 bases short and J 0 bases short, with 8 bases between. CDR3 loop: CASSIDRHMNTEAFF. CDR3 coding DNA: TGTGCCAGTAGTATAGATCGACACATGAACACTGAAGCTTTCTTT.

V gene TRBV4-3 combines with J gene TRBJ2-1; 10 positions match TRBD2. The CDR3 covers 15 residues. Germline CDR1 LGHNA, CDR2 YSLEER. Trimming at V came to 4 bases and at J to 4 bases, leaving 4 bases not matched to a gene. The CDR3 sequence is CASSPRAGGYNEQFF. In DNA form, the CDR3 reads TGCGCCAGCAGCCCGCGAGCGGGGGGGTACAATGAGCAGTTCTTC.

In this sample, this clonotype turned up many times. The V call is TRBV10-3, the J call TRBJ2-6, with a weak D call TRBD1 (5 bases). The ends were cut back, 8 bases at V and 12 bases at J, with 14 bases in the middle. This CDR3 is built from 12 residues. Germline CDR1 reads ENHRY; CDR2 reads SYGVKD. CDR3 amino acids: CAISSDRTVLTF. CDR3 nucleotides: TGTGCCATCTCGAGTGACAGAACCGTCCTGACTTTC.

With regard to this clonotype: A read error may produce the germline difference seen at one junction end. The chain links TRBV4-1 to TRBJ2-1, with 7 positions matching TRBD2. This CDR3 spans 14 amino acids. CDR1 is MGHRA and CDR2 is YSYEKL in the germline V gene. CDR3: CASSPAGVGNEQFF. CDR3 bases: TGTGCCAGCAGCCCGGCGGGGGTGGGAAATGAGCAGTTCTTC.

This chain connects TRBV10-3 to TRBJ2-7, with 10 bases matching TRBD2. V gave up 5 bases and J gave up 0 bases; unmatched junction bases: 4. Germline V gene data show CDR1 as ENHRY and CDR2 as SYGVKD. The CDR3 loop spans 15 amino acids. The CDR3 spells CAISKLAGASYEQYF. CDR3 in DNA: TGTGCCATCAGTAAGCTAGCGGGGGCCTCCTACGAGCAGTACTTC.

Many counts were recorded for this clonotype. The CDR3 spells CASSIRQGPNQPQHF. The CDR3 region has the DNA TGTGCCAGTAGTATCCGGCAGGGGCCTAATCAGCCCCAGCATTTT. The rearrangement joins TRBV19 to TRBJ1-5, with a weak D call TRBD1 (6 bases). Per germline, CDR1 LNHDA and CDR2 SQIVND (reference sequence). CDR3 length equals 15 residues. The ends were cut back, 3 bases at V and 4 bases at J, with 13 bases in the middle.

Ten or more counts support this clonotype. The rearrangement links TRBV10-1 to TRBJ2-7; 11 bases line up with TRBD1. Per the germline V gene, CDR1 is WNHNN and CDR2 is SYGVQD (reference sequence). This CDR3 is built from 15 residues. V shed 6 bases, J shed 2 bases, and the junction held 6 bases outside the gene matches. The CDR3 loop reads CASRPPGQGAYEQYF. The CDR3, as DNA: TGCGCCAGCAGACCACCGGGACAGGGGGCCTACGAGCAGTACTTC.

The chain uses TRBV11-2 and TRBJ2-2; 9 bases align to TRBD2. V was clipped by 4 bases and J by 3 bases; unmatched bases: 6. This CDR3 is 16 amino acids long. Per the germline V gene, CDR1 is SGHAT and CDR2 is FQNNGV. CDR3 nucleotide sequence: TGTGCCAGCAGCTCCCAGCGGGGGGATCACACCGGGGAGCTGTTTTTT. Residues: CASSSQRGDHTGELFF.

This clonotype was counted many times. The CDR3 DNA is TGTGCCACCAGCAGCCGGCAGGGTGATGGCTACACCTTC. As protein: CATSSRQGDGYTF. The chain employs TRBV15 and TRBJ1-2; a weak D match, TRBD1 (5 bases). This CDR3 region has 13 residues. Germline-derived CDR1 and CDR2 are LNHNV and YYDKDF (reference sequence). Trimming removed 3 bases from V and 6 bases from J, with 11 bases in between.

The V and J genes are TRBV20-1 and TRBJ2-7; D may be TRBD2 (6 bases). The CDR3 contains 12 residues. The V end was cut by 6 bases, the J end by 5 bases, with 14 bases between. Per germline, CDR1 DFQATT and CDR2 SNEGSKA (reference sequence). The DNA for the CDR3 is TGCAGTGCACCGGAGGGCCTCAACGAGCAGTACGTC. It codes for CSAPEGLNEQYV.

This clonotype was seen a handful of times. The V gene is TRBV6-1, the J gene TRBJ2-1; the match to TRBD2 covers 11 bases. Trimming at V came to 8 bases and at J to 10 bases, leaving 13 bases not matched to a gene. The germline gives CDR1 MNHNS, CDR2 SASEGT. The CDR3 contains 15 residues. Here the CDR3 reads CASLRTSGFFGEQFF. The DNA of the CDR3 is TGTGCCAGCCTCAGGACTAGCGGGTTTTTCGGGGAGCAGTTCTTC.

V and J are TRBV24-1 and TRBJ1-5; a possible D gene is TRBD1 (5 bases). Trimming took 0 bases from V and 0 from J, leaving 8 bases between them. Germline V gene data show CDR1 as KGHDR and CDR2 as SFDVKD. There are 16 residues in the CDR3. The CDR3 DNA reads TGTGCCACCAGTGATTTGGGACACTATAGCAATCAGCCCCAGCATTTT. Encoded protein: CATSDLGHYSNQPQHF.